The entry that follows covers one T cell receptor (beta chain) sequence. Authors' analysis steps: It was from reference gene primer amplification that nucleated cell counts were estimated. Sequencing was performed with immunoSEQ multiplex PCR; in TCRdb, only in-frame clones are kept and a portion is missing. D and trimming were read from the DNA, whereas the V and J calls and clone size are those reported in that table. The sample shows 250,000 to 350,000 clones, 75% to 90% of them seen only once. The V end was cut by 0 bases, the J end by 4 bases, with 7 bases between. This CDR3 contains 13 residues. CDR1 is MNHEY and CDR2 is SMNVEV in the germline V gene (reference sequence). This specimen comes from a study of blood T cell repertoires in COVID-19. Study-level background: PBMCs, B-cell-depleted T cells, or T cells provided the cDNA or gDNA that made up the material.

Sequences were obtained from peripheral blood. The clonotype originates from a young man with active or convalescent COVID-19. V gene TRBV27 combines with J gene TRBJ2-7; a weak D match, TRBD1 (6 bases). CDR3 amino acids: CASSLSQGYEQYF. CDR3 nucleotide sequence: TGTGCCAGCAGTTTATCTCAGGGGTACGAGCAGTACTTC.